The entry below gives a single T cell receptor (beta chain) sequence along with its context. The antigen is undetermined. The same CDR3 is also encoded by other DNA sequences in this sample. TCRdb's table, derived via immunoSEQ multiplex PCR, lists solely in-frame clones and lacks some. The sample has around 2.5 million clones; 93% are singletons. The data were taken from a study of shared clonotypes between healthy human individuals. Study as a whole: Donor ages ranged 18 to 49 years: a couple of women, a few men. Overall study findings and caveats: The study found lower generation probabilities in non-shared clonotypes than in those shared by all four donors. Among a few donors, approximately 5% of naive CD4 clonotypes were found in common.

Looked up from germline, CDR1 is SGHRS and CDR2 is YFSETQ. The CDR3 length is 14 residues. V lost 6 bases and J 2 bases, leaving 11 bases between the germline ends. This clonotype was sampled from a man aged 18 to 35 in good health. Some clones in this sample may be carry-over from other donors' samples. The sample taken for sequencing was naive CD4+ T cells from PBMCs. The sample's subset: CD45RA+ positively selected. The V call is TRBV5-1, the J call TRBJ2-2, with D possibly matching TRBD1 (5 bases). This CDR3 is CASTQGGNTGELFF. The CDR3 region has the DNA TGCGCCAGCACCCAGGGCGGCAACACCGGGGAGCTGTTTTTT.